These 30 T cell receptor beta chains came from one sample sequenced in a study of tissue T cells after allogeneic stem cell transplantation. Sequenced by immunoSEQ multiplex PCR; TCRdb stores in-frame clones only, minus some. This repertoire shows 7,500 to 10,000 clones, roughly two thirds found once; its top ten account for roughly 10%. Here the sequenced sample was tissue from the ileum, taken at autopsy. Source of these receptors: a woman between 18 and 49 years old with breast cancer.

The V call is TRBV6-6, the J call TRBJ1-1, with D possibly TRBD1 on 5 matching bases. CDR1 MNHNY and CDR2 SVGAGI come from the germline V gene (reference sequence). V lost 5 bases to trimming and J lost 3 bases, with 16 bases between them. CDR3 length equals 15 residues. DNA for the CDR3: TGTGCCAGCAGTCCGAGTAATAAGGGGTACACTGAAGCTTTCTTT. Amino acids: CASSPSNKGYTEAFF.

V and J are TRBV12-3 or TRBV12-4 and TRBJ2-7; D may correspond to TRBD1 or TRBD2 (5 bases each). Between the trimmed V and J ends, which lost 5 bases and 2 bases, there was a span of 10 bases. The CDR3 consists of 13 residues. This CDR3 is CASSRDPAYEQYF. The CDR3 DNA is TGTGCCAGCAGTCGGGACCCCGCCTACGAGCAGTACTTC.

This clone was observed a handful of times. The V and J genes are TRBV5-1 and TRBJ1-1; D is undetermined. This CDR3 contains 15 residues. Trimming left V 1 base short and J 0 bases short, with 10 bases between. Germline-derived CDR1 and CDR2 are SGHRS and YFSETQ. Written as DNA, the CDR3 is TGCGCCAGCAGCTTGAGAGTAGGAGTGAACACTGAAGCTTTCTTT. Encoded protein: CASSLRVGVNTEAFF.

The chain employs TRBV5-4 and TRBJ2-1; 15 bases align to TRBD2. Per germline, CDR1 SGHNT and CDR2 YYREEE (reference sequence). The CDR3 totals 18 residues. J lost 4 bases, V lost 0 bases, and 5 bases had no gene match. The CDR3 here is CASSLGGLAGGVYNEQFF. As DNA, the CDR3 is TGTGCCAGCAGCTTGGGAGGACTAGCGGGAGGGGTTTACAATGAGCAGTTCTTC.

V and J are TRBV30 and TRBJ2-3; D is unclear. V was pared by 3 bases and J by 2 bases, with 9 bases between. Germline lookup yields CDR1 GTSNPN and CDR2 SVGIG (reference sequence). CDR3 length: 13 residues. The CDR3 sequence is CAWSQDTTDTQYF. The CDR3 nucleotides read TGTGCCTGGAGCCAGGATACCACAGATACGCAGTATTTT.

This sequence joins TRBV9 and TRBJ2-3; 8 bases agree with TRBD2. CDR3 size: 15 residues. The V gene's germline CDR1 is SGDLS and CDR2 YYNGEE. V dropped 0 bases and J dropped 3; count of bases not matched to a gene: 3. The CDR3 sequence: CASSVDSSGTDTQYF. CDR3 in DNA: TGTGCCAGCAGCGTAGATTCTAGCGGGACAGATACGCAGTATTTT.

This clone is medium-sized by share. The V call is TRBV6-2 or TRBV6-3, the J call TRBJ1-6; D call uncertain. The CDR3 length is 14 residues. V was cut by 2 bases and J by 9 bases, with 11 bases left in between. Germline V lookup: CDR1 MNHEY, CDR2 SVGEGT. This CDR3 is CASSYVQRTSPLHF. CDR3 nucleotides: TGTGCCAGCAGTTACGTTCAGCGTACTTCACCCCTCCACTTT.

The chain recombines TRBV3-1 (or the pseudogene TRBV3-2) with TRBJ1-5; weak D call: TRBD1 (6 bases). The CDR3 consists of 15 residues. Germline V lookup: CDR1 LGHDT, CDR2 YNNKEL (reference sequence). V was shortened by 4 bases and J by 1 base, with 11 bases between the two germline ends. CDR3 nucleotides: TGTGCCAGCAGCCTGGACAGTCTAAGCAATCAGCCCCAGCATTTT. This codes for CASSLDSLSNQPQHF.

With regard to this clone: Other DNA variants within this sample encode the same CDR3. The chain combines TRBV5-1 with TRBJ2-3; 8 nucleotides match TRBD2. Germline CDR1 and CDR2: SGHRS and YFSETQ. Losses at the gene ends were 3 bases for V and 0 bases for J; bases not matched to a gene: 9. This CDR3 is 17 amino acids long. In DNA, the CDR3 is TGCGCCAGCAGCTCACTGAACGGGGGGGCCAGCACAGATACGCAGTATTTT. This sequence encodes CASSSLNGGASTDTQYF.

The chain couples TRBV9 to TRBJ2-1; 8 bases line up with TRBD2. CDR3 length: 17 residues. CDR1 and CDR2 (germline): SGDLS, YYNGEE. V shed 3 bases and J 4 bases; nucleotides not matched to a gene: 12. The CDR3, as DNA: TGTGCCAGCAGCGCCCGCCCGGGTCGCGGGGGGTACAATGAGCAGTTCTTC. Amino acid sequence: CASSARPGRGGYNEQFF. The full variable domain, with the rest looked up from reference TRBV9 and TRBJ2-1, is DSGVTQTPKHLITATGQRVTLRCSPRSGDLSVYWYQQSLDQGLQFLIQYYNGEERAKGNILERFSAQQFPDLHSELNLSSLELGDSALYFCASSARPGRGGYNEQFFGPGTRLTVL.

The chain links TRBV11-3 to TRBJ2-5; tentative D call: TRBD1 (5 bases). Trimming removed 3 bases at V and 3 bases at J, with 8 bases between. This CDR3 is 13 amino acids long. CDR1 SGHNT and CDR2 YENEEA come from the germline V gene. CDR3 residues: CASSLGREETQYF. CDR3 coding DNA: TGTGCCAGCAGCTTGGGGCGCGAAGAGACCCAGTACTTC.

CDR3: CASSIREGTDTQYF. CDR3 sequence (DNA): TGTGCCAGTAGTATACGGGAGGGGACAGATACGCAGTATTTT. The chain employs TRBV19 and TRBJ2-3; 8 bases are shared with TRBD2. The V and J ends lost 2 bases and 3 bases, in that order; junction bases with no gene match: 1. This CDR3 is 14 amino acids long. Germline loops: CDR1 LNHDA, CDR2 SQIVND (reference sequence).

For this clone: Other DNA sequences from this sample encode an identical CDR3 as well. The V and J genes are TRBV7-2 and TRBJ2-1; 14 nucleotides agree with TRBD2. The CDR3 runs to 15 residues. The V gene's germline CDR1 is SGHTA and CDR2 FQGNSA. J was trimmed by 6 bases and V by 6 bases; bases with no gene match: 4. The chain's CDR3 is CASSSGLAGVNEQFF. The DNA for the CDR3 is TGTGCCAGCAGTTCGGGACTAGCGGGAGTCAATGAGCAGTTCTTC.

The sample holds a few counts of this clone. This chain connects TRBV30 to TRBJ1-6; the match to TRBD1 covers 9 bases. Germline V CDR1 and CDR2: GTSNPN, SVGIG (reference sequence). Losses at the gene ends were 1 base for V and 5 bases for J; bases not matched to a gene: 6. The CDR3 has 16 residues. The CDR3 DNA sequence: TGTGCCTGGAGTGGGGACAGGGACGGTAATAATTCACCCCTCCACTTT. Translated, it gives CAWSGDRDGNNSPLHF.

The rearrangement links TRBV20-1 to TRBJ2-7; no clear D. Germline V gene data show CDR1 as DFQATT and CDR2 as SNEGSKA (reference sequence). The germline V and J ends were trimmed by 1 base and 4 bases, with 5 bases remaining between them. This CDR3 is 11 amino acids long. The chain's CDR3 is CSARGGYEQYF. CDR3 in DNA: TGCAGTGCTAGAGGGGGTTACGAGCAGTACTTC.

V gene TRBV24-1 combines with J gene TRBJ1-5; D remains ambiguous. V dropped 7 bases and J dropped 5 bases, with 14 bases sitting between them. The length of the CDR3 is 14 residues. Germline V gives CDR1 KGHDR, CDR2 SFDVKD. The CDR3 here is CATSPSGWDQPQHF. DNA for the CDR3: TGTGCCACCAGCCCCTCCGGCTGGGATCAGCCCCAGCATTTT.

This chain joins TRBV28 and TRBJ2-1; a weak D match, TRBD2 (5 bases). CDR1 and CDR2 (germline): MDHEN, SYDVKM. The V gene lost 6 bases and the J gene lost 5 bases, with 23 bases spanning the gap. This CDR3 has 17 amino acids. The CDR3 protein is CASRRGPAVLVDNEQFF. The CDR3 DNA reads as TGTGCCAGCAGACGCGGGCCAGCCGTGTTAGTCGACAATGAGCAGTTCTTC.

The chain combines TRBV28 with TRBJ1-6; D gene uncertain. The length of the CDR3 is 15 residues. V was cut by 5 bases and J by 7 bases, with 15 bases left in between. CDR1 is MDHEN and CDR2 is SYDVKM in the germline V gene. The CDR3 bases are TGTGCCAGCAGTCTACCTGGGATTTGGAATTCACCCCTCCACTTT. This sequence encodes CASSLPGIWNSPLHF. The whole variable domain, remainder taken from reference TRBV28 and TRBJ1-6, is DVKVTQSSRYLVKRTGEKVFLECVQDMDHENMFWYRQDPGLGLRLIYFSYDVKMKEKGDIPEGYSVSREKKERFSLILESASTNQTSMYLCASSLPGIWNSPLHFGNGTRLTVT.

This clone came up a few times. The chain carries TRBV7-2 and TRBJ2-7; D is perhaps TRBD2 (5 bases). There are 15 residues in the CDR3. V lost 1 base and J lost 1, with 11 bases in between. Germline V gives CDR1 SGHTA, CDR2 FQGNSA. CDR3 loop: CASSLDQTRSYEQYF. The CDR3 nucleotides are TGTGCCAGCAGCTTAGACCAAACTAGATCCTACGAGCAGTACTTC.

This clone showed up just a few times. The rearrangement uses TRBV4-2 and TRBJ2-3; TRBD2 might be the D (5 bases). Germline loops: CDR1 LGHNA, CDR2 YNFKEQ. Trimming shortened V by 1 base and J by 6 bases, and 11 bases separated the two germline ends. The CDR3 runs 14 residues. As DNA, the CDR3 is TGTGCCAGCAGCCAAGGGTCTAGCTTGGATACGCAGTATTTT. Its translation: CASSQGSSLDTQYF.

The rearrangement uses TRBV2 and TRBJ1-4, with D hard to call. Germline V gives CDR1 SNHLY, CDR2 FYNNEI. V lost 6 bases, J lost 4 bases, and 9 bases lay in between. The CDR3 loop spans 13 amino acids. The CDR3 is CASSGVLNEKLFF. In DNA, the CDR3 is TGTGCCAGCAGCGGGGTTCTTAATGAAAAACTGTTTTTT.

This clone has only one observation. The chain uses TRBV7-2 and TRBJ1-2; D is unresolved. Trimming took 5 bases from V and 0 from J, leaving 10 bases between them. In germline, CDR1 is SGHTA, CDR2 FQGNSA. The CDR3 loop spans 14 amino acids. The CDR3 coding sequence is TGTGCCAGCAGCCAAACCGTTGCTAACTATGGCTACACCTTC. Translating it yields CASSQTVANYGYTF.

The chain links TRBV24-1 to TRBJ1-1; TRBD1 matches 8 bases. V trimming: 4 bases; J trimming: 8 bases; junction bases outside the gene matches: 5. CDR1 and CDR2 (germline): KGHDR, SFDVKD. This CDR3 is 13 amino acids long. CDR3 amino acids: CATSEAGGSEAFF. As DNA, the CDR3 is TGTGCCACCAGTGAGGCAGGGGGCTCGGAAGCTTTCTTT.

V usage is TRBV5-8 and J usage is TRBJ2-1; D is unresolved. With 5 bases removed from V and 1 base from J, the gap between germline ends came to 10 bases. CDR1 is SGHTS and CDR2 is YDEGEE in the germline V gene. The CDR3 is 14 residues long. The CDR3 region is CASRVYVSYNEQFF. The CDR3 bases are TGTGCCAGCAGAGTTTACGTTTCCTACAATGAGCAGTTCTTC.

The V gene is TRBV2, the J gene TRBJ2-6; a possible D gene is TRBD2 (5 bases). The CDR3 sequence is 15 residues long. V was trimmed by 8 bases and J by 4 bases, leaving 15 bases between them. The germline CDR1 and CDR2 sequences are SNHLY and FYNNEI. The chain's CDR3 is CASSAGEYGANVLTF. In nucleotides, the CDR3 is TGTGCCAGCTCTGCTGGGGAGTACGGGGCCAACGTCCTGACTTTC. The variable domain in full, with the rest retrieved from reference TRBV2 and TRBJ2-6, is EPEVTQTPSHQVTQMGQEVILRCVPISNHLYFYWYRQILGQKVEFLVSFYNNEISEKSEIFDDQFSVERPDGSNFTLKIRSTKLEDSAMYFCASSAGEYGANVLTFGAGSRLTVL.

CDR3 protein: CASKQGGVAGELFF. For the CDR3, the DNA is TGTGCCAGCAAGCAGGGTGGTGTCGCCGGGGAGCTGTTTTTT. The rearrangement links TRBV2 to TRBJ2-2; possible D gene TRBD1, 5 bases. The CDR3 length is 14 residues. Trimming removed 7 bases from V and 6 bases from J, with 15 bases in between. Germline loops: CDR1 SNHLY, CDR2 FYNNEI.

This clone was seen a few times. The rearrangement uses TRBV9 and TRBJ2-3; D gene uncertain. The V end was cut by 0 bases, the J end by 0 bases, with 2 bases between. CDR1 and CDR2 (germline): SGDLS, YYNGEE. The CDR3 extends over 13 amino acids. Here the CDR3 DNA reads TGTGCCAGCAGCGTAGAGAGCACAGATACGCAGTATTTT. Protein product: CASSVESTDTQYF.

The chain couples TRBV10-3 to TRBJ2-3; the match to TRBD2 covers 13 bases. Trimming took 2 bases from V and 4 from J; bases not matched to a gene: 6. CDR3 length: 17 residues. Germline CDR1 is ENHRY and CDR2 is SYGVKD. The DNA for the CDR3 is TGTGCCATCAGTGAGCCTCCACTAGCGGGGGGGCCAGATACGCAGTATTTT. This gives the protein CAISEPPLAGGPDTQYF.

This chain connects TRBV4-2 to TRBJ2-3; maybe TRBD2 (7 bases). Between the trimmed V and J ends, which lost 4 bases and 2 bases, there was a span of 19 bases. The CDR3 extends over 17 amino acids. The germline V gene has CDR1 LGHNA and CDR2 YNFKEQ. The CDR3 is CASSPGGQRGYTDTQYF. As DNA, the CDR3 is TGTGCCAGCAGCCCGGGGGGCCAAAGGGGATACACAGATACGCAGTATTTT.

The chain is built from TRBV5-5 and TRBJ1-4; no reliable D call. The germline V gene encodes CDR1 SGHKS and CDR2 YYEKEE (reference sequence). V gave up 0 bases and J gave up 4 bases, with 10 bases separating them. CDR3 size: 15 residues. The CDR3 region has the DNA TGTGCCAGCAGCTTGGTGGGCAGATATAATGAAAAACTGTTTTTT. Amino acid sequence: CASSLVGRYNEKLFF. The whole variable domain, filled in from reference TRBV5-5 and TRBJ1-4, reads DAGVTQSPTHLIKTRGQQVTLRCSPISGHKSVSWYQQVLGQGPQFIFQYYEKEERGRGNFPDRFSARQFPNYSSELNVNALLLGDSALYLCASSLVGRYNEKLFFGSGTQLSVL.